This T cell receptor (beta chain) originates from a study of response to subunit inactivated influenza vaccine. A single record per CDR3 protein comes from TCRdb applying MiXCR to the RT-PCR reads. In the table there are 650,000 to 700,000 distinct CDR3 sequences, 15% to 18% of which are singletons. This clonotype has just a few counts. Its target is unknown. Findings and caveats of the study: The study's authors posited that every seasonal influenza vaccination enlists few new T cells.

The receptor was isolated from a man aged 50 to 60 who received an inactivated influenza vaccine. Sequences were derived from PBMCs from blood, sampled 11 to 12 days after vaccination.

CDR3 region: CASSLIQGEKLFF. For the CDR3, the DNA is TGTGCCAGCAGCTTGATACAGGGTGAAAAACTGTTTTTT. The chain carries TRBV7-3 and TRBJ1-4, with a possible D match to TRBD1 (6 bases). CDR1 is SGHTA, CDR2 FQGTGA, per germline. V lost 3 bases and J lost 7, with 9 bases in between. The CDR3 consists of 13 residues.